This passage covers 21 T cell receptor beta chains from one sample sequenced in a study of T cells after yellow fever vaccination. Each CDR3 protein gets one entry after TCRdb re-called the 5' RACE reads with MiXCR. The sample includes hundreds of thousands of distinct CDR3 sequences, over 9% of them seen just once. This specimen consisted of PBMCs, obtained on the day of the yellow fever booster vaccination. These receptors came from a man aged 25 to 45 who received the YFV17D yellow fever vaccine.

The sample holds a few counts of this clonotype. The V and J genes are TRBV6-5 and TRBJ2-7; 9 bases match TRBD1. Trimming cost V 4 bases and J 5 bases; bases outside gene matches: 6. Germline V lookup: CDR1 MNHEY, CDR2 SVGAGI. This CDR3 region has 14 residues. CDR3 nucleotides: TGTGCCAGCAGTTCTGGACAGGGGAACAACGAGCAGTACTTC. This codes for CASSSGQGNNEQYF.

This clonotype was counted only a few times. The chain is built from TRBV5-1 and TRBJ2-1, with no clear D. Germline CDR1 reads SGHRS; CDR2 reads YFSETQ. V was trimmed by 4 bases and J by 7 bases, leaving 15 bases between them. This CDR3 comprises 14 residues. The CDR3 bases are TGCGCCAGCAGCCGAGGTGGGCGGAAGAATGAGCAGTTCTTC. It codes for CASSRGGRKNEQFF.

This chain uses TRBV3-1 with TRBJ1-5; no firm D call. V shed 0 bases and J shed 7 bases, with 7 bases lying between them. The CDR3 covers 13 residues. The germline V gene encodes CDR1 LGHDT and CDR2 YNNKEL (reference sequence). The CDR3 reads CASSQESRQPQHF. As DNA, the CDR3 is TGTGCCAGCAGCCAAGAAAGTCGCCAGCCCCAGCATTTT.

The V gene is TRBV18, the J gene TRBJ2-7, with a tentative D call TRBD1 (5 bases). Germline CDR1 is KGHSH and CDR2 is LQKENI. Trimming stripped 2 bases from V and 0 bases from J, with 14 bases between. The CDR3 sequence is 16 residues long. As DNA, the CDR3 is TGTGCCAGCTCACCAACAGGCCTTCCCAGCTCCTACGAGCAGTACTTC. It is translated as CASSPTGLPSSYEQYF. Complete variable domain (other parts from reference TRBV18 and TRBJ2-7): NAGVMQNPRHLVRRRGQEARLRCSPMKGHSHVYWYRQLPEEGLKFMVYLQKENIIDESGMPKERFSAEFPKEGPSILRIQQVVRGDSAAYFCASSPTGLPSSYEQYFGPGTRLTVT.

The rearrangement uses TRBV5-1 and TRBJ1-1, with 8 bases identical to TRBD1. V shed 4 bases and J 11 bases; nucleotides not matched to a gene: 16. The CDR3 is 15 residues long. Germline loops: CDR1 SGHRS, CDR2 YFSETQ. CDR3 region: CASSKGGTGGEEAFF. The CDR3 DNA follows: TGCGCCAGCAGCAAAGGCGGGACAGGAGGGGAGGAGGCTTTCTTT.

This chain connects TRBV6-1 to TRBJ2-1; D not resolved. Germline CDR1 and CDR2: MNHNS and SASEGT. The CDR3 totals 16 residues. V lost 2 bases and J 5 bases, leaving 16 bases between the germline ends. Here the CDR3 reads CASSEPPIGLDNEQFF. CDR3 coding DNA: TGTGCCAGCAGTGAACCCCCGATAGGGCTTGACAATGAGCAGTTCTTC.

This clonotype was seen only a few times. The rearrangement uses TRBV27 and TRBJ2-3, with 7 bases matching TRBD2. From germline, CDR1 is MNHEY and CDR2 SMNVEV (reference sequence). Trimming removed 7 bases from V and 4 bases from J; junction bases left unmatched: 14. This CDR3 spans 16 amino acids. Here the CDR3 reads CASTDRLARGPDTQYF. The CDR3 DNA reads TGTGCCAGCACCGACAGACTAGCTCGGGGACCAGATACGCAGTATTTT.

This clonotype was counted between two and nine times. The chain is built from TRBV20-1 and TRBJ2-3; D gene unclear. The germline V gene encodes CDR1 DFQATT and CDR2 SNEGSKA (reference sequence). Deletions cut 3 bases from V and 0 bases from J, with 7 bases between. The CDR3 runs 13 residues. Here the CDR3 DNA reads TGCAGTGCTAGCCGGATTAGCACAGATACGCAGTATTTT. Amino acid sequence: CSASRISTDTQYF.

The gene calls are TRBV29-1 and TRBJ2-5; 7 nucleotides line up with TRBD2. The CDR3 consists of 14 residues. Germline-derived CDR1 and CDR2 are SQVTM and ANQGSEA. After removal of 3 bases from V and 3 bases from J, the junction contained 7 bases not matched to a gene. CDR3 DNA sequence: TGCAGCGTTGAGGAGTCGGGGAGGGAAGAGACCCAGTACTTC. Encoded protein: CSVEESGREETQYF.

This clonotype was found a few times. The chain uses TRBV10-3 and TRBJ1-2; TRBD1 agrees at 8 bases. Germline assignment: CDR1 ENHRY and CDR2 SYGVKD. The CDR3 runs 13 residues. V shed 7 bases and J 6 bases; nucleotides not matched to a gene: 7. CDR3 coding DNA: TGTGCCATCACCGGCGGACAGGGACATGGCTACACCTTC. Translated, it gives CAITGGQGHGYTF.

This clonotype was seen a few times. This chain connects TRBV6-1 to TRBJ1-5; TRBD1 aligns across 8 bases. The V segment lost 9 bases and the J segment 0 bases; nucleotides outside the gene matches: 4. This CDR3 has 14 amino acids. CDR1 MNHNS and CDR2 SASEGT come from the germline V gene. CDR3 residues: CASVTGVSNQPQHF. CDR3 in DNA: TGTGCCAGTGTGACAGGGGTTAGCAATCAGCCCCAGCATTTT.

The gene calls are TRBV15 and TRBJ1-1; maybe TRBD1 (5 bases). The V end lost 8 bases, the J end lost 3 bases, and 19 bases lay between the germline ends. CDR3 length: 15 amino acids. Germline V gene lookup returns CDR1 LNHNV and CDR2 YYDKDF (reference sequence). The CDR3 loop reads CATLGRGDFYTEAFF. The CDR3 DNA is TGTGCCACCCTCGGACGGGGGGATTTTTACACTGAAGCTTTCTTT. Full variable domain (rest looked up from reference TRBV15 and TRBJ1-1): DAMVIQNPRYQVTQFGKPVTLSCSQTLNHNVMYWYQQKSSQAPKLLFHYYDKDFNNEADTPDNFQSRRPNTSFCFLDIRSPGLGDTAMYLCATLGRGDFYTEAFFGQGTRLTVV.

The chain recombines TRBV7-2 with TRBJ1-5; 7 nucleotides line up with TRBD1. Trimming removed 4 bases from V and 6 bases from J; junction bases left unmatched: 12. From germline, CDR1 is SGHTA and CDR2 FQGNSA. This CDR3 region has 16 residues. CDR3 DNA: TGTGCCAGCAGCTCTAGCCCACCTGACAGGGCTCAGCCCCAGCATTTT. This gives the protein CASSSSPPDRAQPQHF. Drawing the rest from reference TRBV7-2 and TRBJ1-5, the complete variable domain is GAGVSQSPSNKVTEKGKDVELRCDPISGHTALYWYRQSLGQGLEFLIYFQGNSAPDKSGLPSDRFSAERTGGSVSTLTIQRTQQEDSAVYLCASSSSPPDRAQPQHFGDGTRLSIL.

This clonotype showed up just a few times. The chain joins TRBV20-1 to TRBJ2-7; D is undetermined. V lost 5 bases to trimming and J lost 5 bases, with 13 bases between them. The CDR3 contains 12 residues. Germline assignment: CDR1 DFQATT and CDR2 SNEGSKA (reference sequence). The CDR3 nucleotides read TGCAGTGCTGGGTGGCTAGAGGACGAGCAGTACTTC. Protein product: CSAGWLEDEQYF.

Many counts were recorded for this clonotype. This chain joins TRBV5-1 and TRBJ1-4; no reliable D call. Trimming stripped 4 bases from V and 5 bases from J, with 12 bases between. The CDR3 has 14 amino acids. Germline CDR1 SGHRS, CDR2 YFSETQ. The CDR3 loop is CASSLSGTNEKLFF. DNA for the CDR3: TGCGCCAGCAGCCTGAGCGGTACCAATGAAAAACTGTTTTTT.

This CDR3 reads CASTGQETQYF. In nucleotides, the CDR3 is TGTGCCAGCACCGGACAAGAGACCCAGTACTTC. The chain combines TRBV2 with TRBJ2-5; D gene ambiguous. The germline V and J ends were trimmed by 7 bases and 2 bases, with 5 bases remaining between them. Germline CDR1 and CDR2: SNHLY and FYNNEI. This CDR3 is 11 amino acids long. The full variable domain, in which reference TRBV2 and TRBJ2-5 provide the parts outside the CDR3, is EPEVTQTPSHQVTQMGQEVILRCVPISNHLYFYWYRQILGQKVEFLVSFYNNEISEKSEIFDDQFSVERPDGSNFTLKIRSTKLEDSAMYFCASTGQETQYFGPGTRLLVL.

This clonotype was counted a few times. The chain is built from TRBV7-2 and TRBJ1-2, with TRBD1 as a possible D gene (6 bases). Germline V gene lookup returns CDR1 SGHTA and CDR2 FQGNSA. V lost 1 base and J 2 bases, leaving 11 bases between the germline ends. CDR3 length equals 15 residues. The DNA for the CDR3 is TGTGCCAGCAGCTTAGGTGGGGGCAAGAACTATGGCTACACCTTC. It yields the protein CASSLGGGKNYGYTF. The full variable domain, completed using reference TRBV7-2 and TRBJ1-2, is GAGVSQSPSNKVTEKGKDVELRCDPISGHTALYWYRQSLGQGLEFLIYFQGNSAPDKSGLPSDRFSAERTGGSVSTLTIQRTQQEDSAVYLCASSLGGGKNYGYTFGSGTRLTVV.

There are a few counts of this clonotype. CDR3 in amino acids: CSVRGGSGYTQYF. CDR3 coding DNA: TGCAGCGTTAGGGGCGGGAGCGGCTACACGCAGTATTTT. J is TRBJ2-3 and V is TRBV29-1; TRBD2 aligns across 7 bases. Germline V gene sequence: CDR1 SQVTM, CDR2 ANQGSEA. This CDR3 is 13 amino acids long. Trimming at V came to 5 bases and at J to 9 bases, leaving 11 bases not matched to a gene.

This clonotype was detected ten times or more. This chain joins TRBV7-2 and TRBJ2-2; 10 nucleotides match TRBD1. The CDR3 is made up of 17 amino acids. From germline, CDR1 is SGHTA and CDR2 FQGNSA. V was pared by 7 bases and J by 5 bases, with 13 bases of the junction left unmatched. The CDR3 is CASKGPHGTGVTGELFF. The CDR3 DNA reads TGTGCCAGCAAGGGGCCCCACGGGACAGGGGTTACCGGGGAGCTGTTTTTT.

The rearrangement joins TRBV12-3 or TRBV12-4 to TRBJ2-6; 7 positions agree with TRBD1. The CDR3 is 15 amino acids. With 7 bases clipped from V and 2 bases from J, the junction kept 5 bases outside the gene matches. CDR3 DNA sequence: TGTGCCAGCAATCTCAGGGGGACTGGGGCCAACGTCCTGACTTTC. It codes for CASNLRGTGANVLTF.

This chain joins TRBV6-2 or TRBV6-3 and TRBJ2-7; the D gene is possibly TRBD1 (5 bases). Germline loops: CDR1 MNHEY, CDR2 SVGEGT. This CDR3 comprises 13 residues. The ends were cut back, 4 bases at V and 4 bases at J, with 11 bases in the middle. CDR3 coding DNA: TGTGCCAGCAGTTCCATTGACAGTTACGAGCAGTACTTC. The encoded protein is CASSSIDSYEQYF.